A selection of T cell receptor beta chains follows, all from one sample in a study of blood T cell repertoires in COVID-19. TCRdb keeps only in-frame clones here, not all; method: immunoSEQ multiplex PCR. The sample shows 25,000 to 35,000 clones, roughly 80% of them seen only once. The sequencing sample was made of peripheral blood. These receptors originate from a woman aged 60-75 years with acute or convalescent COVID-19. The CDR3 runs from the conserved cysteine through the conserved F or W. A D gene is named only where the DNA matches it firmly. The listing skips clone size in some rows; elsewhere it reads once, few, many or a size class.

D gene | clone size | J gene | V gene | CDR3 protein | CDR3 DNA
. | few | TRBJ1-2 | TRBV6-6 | CASTPGGMGPHYGYTF | TGTGCCAGCACCCCCGGGGGAATGGGGCCTCACTATGGCTACACCTTC
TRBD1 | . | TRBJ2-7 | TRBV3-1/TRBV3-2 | CASSQATGGAYEQYF | TGTGCCAGCAGCCAAGCCACAGGGGGCGCCTACGAGCAGTACTTC
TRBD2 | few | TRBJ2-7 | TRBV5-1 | CASRPPGLAGAYEQYF | TGCGCCAGCAGACCGCCGGGACTAGCGGGGGCTTACGAGCAGTACTTC
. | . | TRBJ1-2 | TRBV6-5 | CASSYSTTSAYGYTF | TGTGCCAGCAGTTACTCGACTACGTCCGCCTATGGCTACACCTTC
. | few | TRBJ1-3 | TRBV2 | CASKSGFSGNTIYF | TGTGCCAGCAAGTCAGGGTTCTCTGGAAACACCATATATTTT
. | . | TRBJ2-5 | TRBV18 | CASSPPSGVSMKTQYF | TGTGCCAGCTCACCACCCTCCGGGGTCTCAATGAAGACCCAGTACTTC
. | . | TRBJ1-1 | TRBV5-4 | CASSTGRYTEAFF | TGTGCCAGCAGCACAGGTCGTTACACTGAAGCTTTCTTT
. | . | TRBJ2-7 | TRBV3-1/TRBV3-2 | CASSQDFSYEQYF | TGTGCCAGCAGCCAAGACTTCTCCTACGAGCAGTACTTC
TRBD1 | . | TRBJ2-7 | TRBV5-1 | CASRAGTGTYEQYF | TGCGCCAGCAGGGCCGGGACAGGTACCTACGAGCAGTACTTC
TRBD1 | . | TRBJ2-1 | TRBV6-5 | CASSSTGSRYNEQFF | TGTGCCAGCAGTTCGACAGGGTCGCGGTACAATGAGCAGTTCTTC
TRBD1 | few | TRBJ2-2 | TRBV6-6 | CASSYTGGTTGELFF | TGTGCCAGCAGTTACACAGGGGGCACCACCGGGGAGCTGTTTTTT
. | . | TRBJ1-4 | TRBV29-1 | CSVSTDEKLFF | TGCAGCGTCAGCACAGATGAAAAACTGTTTTTT
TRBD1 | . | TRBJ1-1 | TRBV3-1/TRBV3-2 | CASSQRAGQGTEAFF | TGTGCCAGCAGCCAACGAGCGGGACAGGGGACTGAAGCTTTCTTT
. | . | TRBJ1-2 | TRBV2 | CASRGETVSNYGYTF | TGTGCCAGCAGGGGCGAGACAGTCTCTAACTATGGCTACACCTTC
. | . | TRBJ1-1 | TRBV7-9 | CASSFRGEPFF | TGTGCCAGCAGCTTCCGGGGAGAGCCTTTCTTT
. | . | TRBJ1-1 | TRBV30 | CAWSVRVNTEAFF | TGTGCCTGGAGTGTGAGGGTGAACACTGAAGCTTTCTTT